This passage covers 10 T cell receptor beta chains from one sample sequenced in a study of memory CD4+ T cells and cytomegalovirus serostatus. TCRdb's table, derived via immunoSEQ multiplex PCR, lists solely in-frame clones and lacks some. The data contain some 95,000 clones, 80% of them singletons. Single viable CD3+CD4+CD8-CD45RO+ cells were sorted as the memory CD4+ T cells. Sequences were obtained from memory CD4+ T cells from blood. The receptors stem from an adult in good health and CMV-seropositive.

The chain links TRBV4-1 to TRBJ1-4; no reliable D call. Germline V gives CDR1 MGHRA, CDR2 YSYEKL. The CDR3 runs to 16 residues. V lost 0 bases to trimming and J lost 10 bases, with 18 bases between them. The CDR3 is CASSQDRTKWAGKLFF. The DNA of the CDR3 is TGCGCCAGCAGCCAAGACCGGACTAAATGGGCTGGAAAACTGTTTTTT.

This clone occurred once. The chain links TRBV7-2 to TRBJ1-1; D unresolved. V was cut by 3 bases and J by 2 bases, with 7 bases left in between. The germline V gene has CDR1 SGHTA and CDR2 FQGNSA. The CDR3 has 13 amino acids. The CDR3 here is CASSFTDNTEAFF. CDR3 DNA sequence: TGTGCCAGCAGCTTCACAGACAACACTGAAGCTTTCTTT.

The rearrangement joins TRBV19 to TRBJ2-3, with 7 bases aligning to TRBD1. J gave up 4 bases and V 6 bases, and 1 base lay outside the gene matches. Looked up from germline, CDR1 is LNHDA and CDR2 is SQIVND (reference sequence). This CDR3 spans 12 amino acids. The CDR3 DNA sequence: TGTGCCAGTAGCGACAGGGCAGATACGCAGTATTTT. Its translation: CASSDRADTQYF.

The CDR3 is CASSLGGDPATEAFF. The CDR3 coding sequence is TGCGCCAGCAGCTTGGGAGGGGACCCGGCCACTGAAGCTTTCTTT. The chain is built from TRBV5-1 and TRBJ1-1, with D maybe TRBD1 (5 bases). CDR3 length: 15 amino acids. Trimming shortened V by 0 bases and J by 4 bases, and 13 bases separated the two germline ends. In germline, CDR1 is SGHRS, CDR2 YFSETQ.

The gene calls are TRBV19 and TRBJ1-1; maybe TRBD1 (6 bases). The CDR3 contains 15 residues. Deletions cut 6 bases from V and 4 bases from J, with 18 bases between. CDR1 is LNHDA and CDR2 is SQIVND in the germline V gene (reference sequence). The CDR3, as DNA: TGTGCCAGTAGCGCCGGGTGGGGGCCGGGCACTGAAGCTTTCTTT. It codes for CASSAGWGPGTEAFF.

This clone has only a few counts. Within the sample, other DNA sequences also encode this same CDR3. J is TRBJ1-5 and V is TRBV19; D remains unclear. The CDR3 sequence is 14 residues long. Trimming left V 4 bases short and J 3 bases short, with 10 bases between. Germline lookup yields CDR1 LNHDA and CDR2 SQIVND (reference sequence). The CDR3 protein is CASSKGQDNQPQHF. CDR3 sequence (DNA): TGTGCCAGTAGTAAGGGCCAGGACAATCAGCCCCAGCATTTT.

CDR3 bases: TGTGCCAGCAGCTTGGCGCGGTCATACAATGAGCAGTTCTTC. Translated: CASSLARSYNEQFF. V and J are TRBV11-1 and TRBJ2-1; D remains ambiguous. In germline, CDR1 is SGHAT, CDR2 FQDESV (reference sequence). The V and J ends lost 3 bases and 4 bases respectively, with 10 bases between them. This CDR3 contains 14 residues.

V gene TRBV5-1 combines with J gene TRBJ2-7, with D perhaps assigned TRBD1 or TRBD2 (5 bases each). V was trimmed by 0 bases and J by 2 bases, leaving 12 bases between them. The germline V gene has CDR1 SGHRS and CDR2 YFSETQ. CDR3 length: 15 residues. The CDR3 spells CASSLEPGPTYEQYF. The CDR3, as DNA: TGCGCCAGCAGCTTGGAACCGGGACCTACCTACGAGCAGTACTTC.

The J gene is TRBJ2-1, the V gene TRBV7-3; 14 bases agree with TRBD2. The CDR3 extends over 19 amino acids. The germline CDR1 and CDR2 sequences are SGHTA and FQGTGA. J was trimmed by 6 bases and V by 5 bases; bases with no gene match: 15. CDR3: CASSLGLAGVRDPRNEQFF. As DNA, the CDR3 is TGTGCCAGCAGCCTGGGACTAGCGGGAGTGAGGGACCCACGCAATGAGCAGTTCTTC.

This chain uses TRBV5-1 with TRBJ2-1; D gene unclear. The V gene lost 4 bases and the J gene lost 5 bases, with 10 bases spanning the gap. CDR3 size: 13 residues. Germline V gene data show CDR1 as SGHRS and CDR2 as YFSETQ. CDR3: CASSPDPNNEQFF. CDR3 bases: TGCGCCAGCAGCCCGGACCCAAACAATGAGCAGTTCTTC.